This TCR beta chain comes out of a study of T cells in tuberculosis. About the research overall: In South Africa, adults with active tuberculosis were compared with IGRA-negative and latently infected IGRA-positive adolescents.

Germline V lookup: CDR1 MNHEY, CDR2 SMNVEV (reference sequence). This CDR3 contains 13 residues. V was shortened by 10 bases and J by 5 bases, with 15 bases between the two germline ends. Produced via immunoSEQ multiplex PCR; TCRdb's table is partial and in-frame only. The sample has about 45,000 clones; approximately 94% are singletons. This TCR was recovered from a donor aged 10 to 29 with latent tuberculosis or without tuberculosis infection. Some clones in this sample may be carry-over from other donors' samples. The chain couples TRBV27 to TRBJ2-1; perhaps TRBD2 as D (5 bases). The sample was PBMCs. CDR3 bases: TGTGCCACCGCGTCAGGAGGCCACAATGAGCAGTTCTTC. Amino acid sequence: CATASGGHNEQFF.